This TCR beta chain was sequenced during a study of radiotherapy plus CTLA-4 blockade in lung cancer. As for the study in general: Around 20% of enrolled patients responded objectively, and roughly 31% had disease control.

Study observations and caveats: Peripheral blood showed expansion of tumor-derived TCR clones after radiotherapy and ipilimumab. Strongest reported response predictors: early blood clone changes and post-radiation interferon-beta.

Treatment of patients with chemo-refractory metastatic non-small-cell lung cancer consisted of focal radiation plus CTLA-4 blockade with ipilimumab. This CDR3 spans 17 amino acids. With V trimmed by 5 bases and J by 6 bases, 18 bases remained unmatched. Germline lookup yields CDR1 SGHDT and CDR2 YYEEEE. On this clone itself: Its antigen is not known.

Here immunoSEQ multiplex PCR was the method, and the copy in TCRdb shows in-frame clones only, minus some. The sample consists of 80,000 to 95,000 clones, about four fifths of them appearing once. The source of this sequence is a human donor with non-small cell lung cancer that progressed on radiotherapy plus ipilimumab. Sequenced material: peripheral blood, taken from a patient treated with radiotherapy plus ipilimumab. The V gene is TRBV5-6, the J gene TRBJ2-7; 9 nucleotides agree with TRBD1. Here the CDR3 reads CASSFTGTGRIGTEQYV. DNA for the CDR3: TGTGCCAGCAGTTTTACCGGGACAGGGAGGATCGGGACCGAGCAGTACGTC.